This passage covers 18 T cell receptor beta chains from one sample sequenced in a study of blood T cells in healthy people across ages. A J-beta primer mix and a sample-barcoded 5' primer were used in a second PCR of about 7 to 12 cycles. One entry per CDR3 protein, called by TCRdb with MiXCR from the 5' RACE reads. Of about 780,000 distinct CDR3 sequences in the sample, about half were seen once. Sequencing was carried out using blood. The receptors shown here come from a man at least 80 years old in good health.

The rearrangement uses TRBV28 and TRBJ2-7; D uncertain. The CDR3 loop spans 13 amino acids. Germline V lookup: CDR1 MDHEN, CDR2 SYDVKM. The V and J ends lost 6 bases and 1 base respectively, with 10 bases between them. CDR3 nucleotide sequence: TGTGCCAGCAGGGACGGACCTTCCTACGAGCAGTACTTC. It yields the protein CASRDGPSYEQYF.

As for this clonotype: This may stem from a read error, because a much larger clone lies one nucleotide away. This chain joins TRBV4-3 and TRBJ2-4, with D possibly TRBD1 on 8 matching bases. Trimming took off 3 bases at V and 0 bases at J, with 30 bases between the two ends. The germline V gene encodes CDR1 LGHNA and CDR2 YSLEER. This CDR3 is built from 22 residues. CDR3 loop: CASSQELTGGAIGSLAKNIQYF. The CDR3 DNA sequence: TGCGCCAGCAGCCAGGAACTCACAGGGGGGGCTATCGGGAGTTTAGCCAAAAACATTCAGTACTTC.

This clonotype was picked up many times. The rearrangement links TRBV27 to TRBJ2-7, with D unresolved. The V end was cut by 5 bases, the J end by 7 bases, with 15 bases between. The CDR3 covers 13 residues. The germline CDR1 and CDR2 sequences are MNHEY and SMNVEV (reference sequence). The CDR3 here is CASSGISGWEQYF. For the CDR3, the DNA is TGTGCCAGCAGTGGGATTTCCGGCTGGGAGCAGTACTTC.

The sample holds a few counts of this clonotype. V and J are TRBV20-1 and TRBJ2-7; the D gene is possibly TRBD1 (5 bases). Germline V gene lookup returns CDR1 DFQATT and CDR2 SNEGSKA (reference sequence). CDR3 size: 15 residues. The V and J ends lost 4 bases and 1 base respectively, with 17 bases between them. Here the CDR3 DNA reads TGCAGTGCTACCGCCGACAGTCGAATGTCCTACGAGCAGTACTTC. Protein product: CSATADSRMSYEQYF.

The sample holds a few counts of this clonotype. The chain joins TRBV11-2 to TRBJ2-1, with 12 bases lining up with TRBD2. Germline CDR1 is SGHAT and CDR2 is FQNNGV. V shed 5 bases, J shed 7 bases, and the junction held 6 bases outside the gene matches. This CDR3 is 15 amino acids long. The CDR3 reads CASSTILAGGNEQFF. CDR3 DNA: TGTGCCAGCAGCACCATTCTAGCGGGAGGGAATGAGCAGTTCTTC. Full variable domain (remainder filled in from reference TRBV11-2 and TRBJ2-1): EAGVAQSPRYKIIEKRQSVAFWCNPISGHATLYWYQQILGQGPKLLIQFQNNGVVDDSQLPKDRFSAERLKGVDSTLKIQPAKLEDSAVYLCASSTILAGGNEQFFGPGTRLTVL.

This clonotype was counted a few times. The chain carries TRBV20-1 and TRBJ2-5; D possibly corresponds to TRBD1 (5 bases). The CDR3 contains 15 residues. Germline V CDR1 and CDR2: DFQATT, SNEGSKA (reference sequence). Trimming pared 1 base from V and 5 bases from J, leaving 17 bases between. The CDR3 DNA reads TGCAGTGCTAGAGTTATAGGGGCTTGGCGGGAGACCCAGTACTTC. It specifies CSARVIGAWRETQYF.

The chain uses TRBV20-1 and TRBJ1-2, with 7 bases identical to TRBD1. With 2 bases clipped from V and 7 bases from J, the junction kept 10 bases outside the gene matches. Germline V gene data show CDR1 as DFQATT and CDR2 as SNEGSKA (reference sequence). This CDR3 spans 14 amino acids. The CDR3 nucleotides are TGCAGTGCTAGATACAACAGGGGAAGAGGTGGCTACACCTTC. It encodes CSARYNRGRGGYTF.

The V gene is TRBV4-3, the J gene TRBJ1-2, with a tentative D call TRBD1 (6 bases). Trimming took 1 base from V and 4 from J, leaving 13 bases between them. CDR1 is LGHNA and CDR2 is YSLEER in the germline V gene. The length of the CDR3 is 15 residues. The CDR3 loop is CASSQAGQGFYGYTF. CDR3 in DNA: TGCGCCAGCAGCCAAGCGGGGCAGGGGTTCTATGGCTACACCTTC.

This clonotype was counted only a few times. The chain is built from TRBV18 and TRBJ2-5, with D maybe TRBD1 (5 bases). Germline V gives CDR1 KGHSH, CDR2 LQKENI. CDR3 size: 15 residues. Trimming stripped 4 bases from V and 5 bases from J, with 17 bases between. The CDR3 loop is CASSQELARAETQYF. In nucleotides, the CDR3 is TGTGCCAGCTCACAAGAATTGGCCAGGGCGGAGACCCAGTACTTC.

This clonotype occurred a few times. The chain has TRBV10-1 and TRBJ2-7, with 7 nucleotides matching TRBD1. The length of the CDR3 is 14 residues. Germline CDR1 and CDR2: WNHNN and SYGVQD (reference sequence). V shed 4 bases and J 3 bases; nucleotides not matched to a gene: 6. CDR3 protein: CASSGGTAFYEQYF. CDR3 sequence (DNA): TGCGCCAGCAGTGGAGGGACAGCTTTCTACGAGCAGTACTTC.

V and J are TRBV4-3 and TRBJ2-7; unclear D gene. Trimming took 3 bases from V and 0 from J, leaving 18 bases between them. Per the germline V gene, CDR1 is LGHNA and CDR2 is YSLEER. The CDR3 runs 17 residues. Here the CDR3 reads CASSHVNTVSLSYEQYF. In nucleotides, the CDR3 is TGCGCCAGCAGCCACGTAAACACGGTGAGCCTCTCCTACGAGCAGTACTTC.

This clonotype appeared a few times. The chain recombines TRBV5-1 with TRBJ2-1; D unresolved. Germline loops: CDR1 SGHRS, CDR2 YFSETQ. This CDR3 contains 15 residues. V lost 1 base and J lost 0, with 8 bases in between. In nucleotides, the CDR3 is TGCGCCAGCAGCTTGTTGCAGAGCTCCTACAATGAGCAGTTCTTC. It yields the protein CASSLLQSSYNEQFF.

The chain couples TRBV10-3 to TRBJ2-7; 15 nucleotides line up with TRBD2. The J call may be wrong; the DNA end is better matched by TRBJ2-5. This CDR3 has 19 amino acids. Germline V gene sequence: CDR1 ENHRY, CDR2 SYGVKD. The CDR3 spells CAISRTGTGLAGGAETQYF. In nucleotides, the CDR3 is TGTGCCATCAGCAGGACAGGGACGGGACTAGCGGGGGGCGCCGAGACCCAGTACTTC.

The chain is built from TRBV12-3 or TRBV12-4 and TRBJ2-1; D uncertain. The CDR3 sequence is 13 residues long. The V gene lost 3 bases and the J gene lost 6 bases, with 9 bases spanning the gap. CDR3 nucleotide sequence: TGTGCCAGCAGTTTTGACTCCCGCAATGAGCAGTTCTTC. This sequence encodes CASSFDSRNEQFF.

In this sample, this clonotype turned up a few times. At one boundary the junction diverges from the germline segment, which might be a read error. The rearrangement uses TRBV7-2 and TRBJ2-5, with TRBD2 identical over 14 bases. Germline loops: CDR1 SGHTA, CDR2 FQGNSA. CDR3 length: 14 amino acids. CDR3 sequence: CASSRGLAGEAQYF. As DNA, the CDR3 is TGTGCCAGCAGCCGGGGACTAGCGGGAGAGGCCCAGTACTTC.

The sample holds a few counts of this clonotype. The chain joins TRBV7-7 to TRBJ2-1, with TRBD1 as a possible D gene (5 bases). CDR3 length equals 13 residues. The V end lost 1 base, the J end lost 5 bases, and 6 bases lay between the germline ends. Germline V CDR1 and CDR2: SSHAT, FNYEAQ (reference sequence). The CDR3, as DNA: TGTGCCAGCAGCTTAGGACAGCACAATGAGCAGTTCTTC. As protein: CASSLGQHNEQFF. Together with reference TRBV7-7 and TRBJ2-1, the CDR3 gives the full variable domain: GAGVSQSPRYKVTKRGQDVTLRCDPISSHATLYWYQQALGQGPEFLTYFNYEAQPDKSGLPSDRFSAERPEGSISTLTIQRTEQRDSAMYRCASSLGQHNEQFFGPGTRLTVL.

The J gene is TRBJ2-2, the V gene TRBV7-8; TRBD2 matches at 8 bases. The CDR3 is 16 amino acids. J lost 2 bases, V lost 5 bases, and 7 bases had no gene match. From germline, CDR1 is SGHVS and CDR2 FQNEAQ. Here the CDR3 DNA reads TGTGCCAGCAGCAGACCTAGCGGGCACAACACCGGGGAGCTGTTTTTT. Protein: CASSRPSGHNTGELFF.

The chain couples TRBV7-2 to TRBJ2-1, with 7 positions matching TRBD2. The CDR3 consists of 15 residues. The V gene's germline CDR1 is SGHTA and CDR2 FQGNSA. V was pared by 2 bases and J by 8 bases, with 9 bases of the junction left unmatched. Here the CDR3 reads CASSLSSGINYEQFF. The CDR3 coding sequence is TGTGCCAGCAGCTTAAGCAGCGGGATAAATTATGAGCAGTTCTTC. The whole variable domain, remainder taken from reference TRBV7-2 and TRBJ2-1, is GAGVSQSPSNKVTEKGKDVELRCDPISGHTALYWYRQSLGQGLEFLIYFQGNSAPDKSGLPSDRFSAERTGGSVSTLTIQRTQQEDSAVYLCASSLSSGINYEQFFGPGTRLTVL.